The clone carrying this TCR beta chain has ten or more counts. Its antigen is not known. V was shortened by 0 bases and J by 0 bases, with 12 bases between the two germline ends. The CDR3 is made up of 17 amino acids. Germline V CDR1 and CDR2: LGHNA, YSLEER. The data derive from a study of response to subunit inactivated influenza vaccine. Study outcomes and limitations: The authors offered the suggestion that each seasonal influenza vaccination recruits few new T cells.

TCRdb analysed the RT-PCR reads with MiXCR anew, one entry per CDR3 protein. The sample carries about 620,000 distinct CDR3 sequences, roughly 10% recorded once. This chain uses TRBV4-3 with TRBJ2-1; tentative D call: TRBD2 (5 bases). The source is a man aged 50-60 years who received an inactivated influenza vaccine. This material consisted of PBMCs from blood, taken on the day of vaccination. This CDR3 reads CASSQDLRASSYNEQFF. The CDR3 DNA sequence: TGCGCCAGCAGCCAAGATCTGCGGGCGTCCTCCTACAATGAGCAGTTCTTC.